Listed here are 29 T cell receptor beta chains from one sample, sequenced in a study of control samples from healthy donors and cancer patients. Assay used: immunoSEQ multiplex PCR; TCRdb lists only in-frame clones, some missing. The top ten clones hold 2.3% of a sample with some 120,000 clones, 88% of them seen once. The source material was blood. The source is a woman aged 65 to 85 in good health.

This chain connects TRBV7-3 to TRBJ2-4, with TRBD2 identical over 10 bases. V shed 4 bases, J shed 9 bases, and the junction held 15 bases outside the gene matches. The CDR3 length is 17 residues. CDR1 and CDR2 (germline): SGHTA, FQGTGA. As DNA, the CDR3 is TGTGCCAGCAGCTCCGCGGTAATAGCGGGGGGCCGGGGCATTCAGTACTTC. As protein: CASSSAVIAGGRGIQYF.

The chain employs TRBV7-3 and TRBJ1-1; D remains ambiguous. Germline assignment: CDR1 SGHTA and CDR2 FQGTGA. The CDR3 has 14 amino acids. Deletions cut 5 bases from V and 5 bases from J, with 15 bases between. DNA for the CDR3: TGTGCCAGCAGCCCCCGCCCCGGTTGGACTGAAGCTTTCTTT. It yields the protein CASSPRPGWTEAFF.

This clone was picked up one time. The chain uses TRBV5-4 and TRBJ2-2, with 7 nucleotides matching TRBD1. V dropped 4 bases and J dropped 4; count of bases not matched to a gene: 10. CDR1 is SGHNT and CDR2 is YYREEE in the germline V gene (reference sequence). The CDR3 sequence is 16 residues long. The CDR3 nucleotides are TGTGCCAGCAGCCCAAAAAGGGGGCGCGGCACCGGGGAGCTGTTTTTT. Its protein is CASSPKRGRGTGELFF.

The chain recombines TRBV4-1 with TRBJ2-1; perhaps TRBD2 as D (7 bases). This CDR3 contains 15 residues. The V gene's germline CDR1 is MGHRA and CDR2 YSYEKL. Trimming removed 1 base from V and 4 bases from J, with 11 bases in between. DNA of the CDR3: TGCGCCAGCAGCCAAGGAGGGGGGGAATACAATGAGCAGTTCTTC. Translated: CASSQGGGEYNEQFF.

The chain has TRBV6-6 and TRBJ1-1, with D unclear. V was pared by 6 bases and J by 1 base, with 9 bases between. The CDR3 length is 13 residues. Per the germline V gene, CDR1 is MNHNY and CDR2 is SVGAGI (reference sequence). Here the CDR3 DNA reads TGTGCCAGCAGAAAGGCCCCGAACACTGAAGCTTTCTTT. Translation gives CASRKAPNTEAFF.

This clone was recorded a few times. The chain recombines TRBV29-1 with TRBJ2-1; D is ambiguous. V lost 0 bases, J lost 0 bases, and 9 bases lay in between. The CDR3 has 15 amino acids. The germline CDR1 and CDR2 sequences are SQVTM and ANQGSEA. The CDR3 region is CSVEEQPSSYNEQFF. The DNA of the CDR3 is TGCAGCGTTGAAGAACAGCCGAGCTCCTACAATGAGCAGTTCTTC.

The chain recombines TRBV3-1 (or the pseudogene TRBV3-2) with TRBJ1-4, with TRBD1 matching 9 bases. The germline gives CDR1 LGHDT, CDR2 YNNKEL (reference sequence). CDR3 length equals 16 residues. V shed 4 bases, J shed 5 bases, and the junction held 8 bases outside the gene matches. CDR3 nucleotide sequence: TGTGCCAGCAGCCCCCAAGCGGGGACAGGGAATGAAAAACTGTTTTTT. Translation: CASSPQAGTGNEKLFF.

This chain links TRBV27 with TRBJ1-2; D perhaps matches TRBD1 (6 bases). V was cut by 3 bases and J by 1 base, with 15 bases left in between. The CDR3 extends over 16 amino acids. Per germline, CDR1 MNHEY and CDR2 SMNVEV (reference sequence). CDR3 amino acids: CASSFLTGSRNYGYTF. The CDR3 DNA is TGTGCCAGCAGTTTCTTGACAGGTTCCCGTAACTATGGCTACACCTTC.

The J gene is TRBJ1-2, the V gene TRBV5-4; D is uncertain. The CDR3 is made up of 14 amino acids. CDR1 is SGHNT, CDR2 YYREEE, per germline (reference sequence). Trimming took off 0 bases at V and 8 bases at J, with 14 bases between the two ends. The CDR3 sequence is CASSLASGDLGYTF. The CDR3 coding sequence is TGTGCCAGCAGCTTGGCCTCCGGAGACTTGGGCTACACCTTC.

The genes are TRBV24-1 and TRBJ1-2, with D perhaps matching TRBD1 (5 bases). The CDR3 runs 13 residues. Trimming took off 4 bases at V and 8 bases at J, with 13 bases between the two ends. In germline, CDR1 is KGHDR, CDR2 SFDVKD. CDR3 loop: CATSDPGLRGYTF. The CDR3 nucleotides read TGTGCCACCAGTGACCCGGGGCTCCGGGGCTACACCTTC.

This chain links TRBV13 with TRBJ1-5; D not resolved. The ends were cut back, 0 bases at V and 0 bases at J, with 3 bases in the middle. The CDR3 extends over 14 amino acids. Germline V gene lookup returns CDR1 PRHDT and CDR2 FYEKMQ (reference sequence). CDR3 region: CASSLGRSNQPQHF. CDR3 bases: TGTGCCAGCAGCTTAGGCCGTAGCAATCAGCCCCAGCATTTT.

The chain couples TRBV5-1 to TRBJ1-6; 8 positions match TRBD1. Unmatched junction bases numbered 5, after V lost 4 bases and J lost 5 bases. Looked up from germline, CDR1 is SGHRS and CDR2 is YFSETQ. The CDR3 extends over 15 amino acids. This CDR3 reads CASSIGQGDNSPLHF. The CDR3 nucleotides are TGCGCCAGCAGCATCGGACAGGGAGATAATTCACCCCTCCACTTT. Together with reference TRBV5-1 and TRBJ1-6, the CDR3 gives the full variable domain: KAGVTQTPRYLIKTRGQQVTLSCSPISGHRSVSWYQQTPGQGLQFLFEYFSETQRNKGNFPGRFSGRQFSNSRSEMNVSTLELGDSALYLCASSIGQGDNSPLHFGNGTRLTVT.

V and J are TRBV19 and TRBJ2-2; 13 bases agree with TRBD2. The J segment lost 4 bases and the V segment lost 5 bases, leaving 7 bases of the junction unmatched. Germline CDR1 and CDR2: LNHDA and SQIVND (reference sequence). The CDR3 runs 17 residues. The CDR3, as DNA: TGTGCCAGTAGTCGGACTAGCGGGGGAGAAAGCACCGGGGAGCTGTTTTTT. It translates to CASSRTSGGESTGELFF. The full variable domain, completed using reference TRBV19 and TRBJ2-2, is DGGITQSPKYLFRKEGQNVTLSCEQNLNHDAMYWYRQDPGQGLRLIYYSQIVNDFQKGDIAEGYSVSREKKESFPLTVTSAQKNPTAFYLCASSRTSGGESTGELFFGEGSRLTVL.

The CDR3 region has the DNA TGTGCCAGCAGTAACTCTGGAAACACCATATATTTT. Protein sequence: CASSNSGNTIYF. This chain joins TRBV12-3 or TRBV12-4 and TRBJ1-3; no clear D gene. V was trimmed by 5 bases and J by 0 bases, leaving 2 bases between them. CDR3 size: 12 residues.

CDR3 nucleotides: TGTGCCAGCAGTGCGACAGGGGCGCCTAATGAAAAACTGTTTTTT. It translates to CASSATGAPNEKLFF. V gene TRBV2 combines with J gene TRBJ1-4; 8 bases fit TRBD1. CDR3 length equals 15 residues. Per the germline V gene, CDR1 is SNHLY and CDR2 is FYNNEI. Trimming cost V 4 bases and J 3 bases; bases outside gene matches: 4.

J is TRBJ2-7 and V is TRBV9; a possible D gene is TRBD1 (5 bases). Germline CDR1 is SGDLS and CDR2 is YYNGEE. The CDR3 consists of 12 residues. The V gene lost 4 bases and the J gene lost 3 bases, with 8 bases spanning the gap. The CDR3 region has the DNA TGTGCCAGCAGCATCGACAGCTACGAGCAGTACTTC. This gives the protein CASSIDSYEQYF.

This clone was counted a few times. The J gene is TRBJ1-2, the V gene TRBV14; a possible D gene is TRBD1 (6 bases). This CDR3 is built from 15 residues. V lost 2 bases to trimming and J lost 2 bases, with 12 bases between them. The germline gives CDR1 SGHDN, CDR2 FVKESK. As DNA, the CDR3 is TGTGCCAGCAGCCAATGGACAGATAGAAACTATGGCTACACCTTC. Translation: CASSQWTDRNYGYTF.

The chain employs TRBV7-2 and TRBJ1-4; 8 nucleotides agree with TRBD1. The CDR3 is 14 amino acids. Germline CDR1 SGHTA, CDR2 FQGNSA. The trim removed 3 bases at V and 7 bases at J, leaving 4 bases unmatched. The CDR3 here is CASSFDRGGEKLFF. CDR3 DNA: TGTGCCAGCAGCTTCGACAGGGGAGGTGAAAAACTGTTTTTT.

The V call is TRBV9, the J call TRBJ1-1; D is undetermined. The ends were cut back, 7 bases at V and 5 bases at J, with 15 bases in the middle. The CDR3 is made up of 13 amino acids. The germline V gene has CDR1 SGDLS and CDR2 YYNGEE. The chain's CDR3 is CASGRTMATEAFF. CDR3 DNA: TGTGCCAGCGGTAGAACTATGGCAACTGAAGCTTTCTTT.

The chain recombines TRBV2 with TRBJ1-1, with a possible D match to TRBD1 (5 bases). Trimming stripped 8 bases from V and 6 bases from J, with 7 bases between. CDR3 length equals 10 residues. Germline V lookup: CDR1 SNHLY, CDR2 FYNNEI. CDR3 region: CASRGAEAFF. CDR3 nucleotide sequence: TGTGCCAGCCGGGGCGCTGAAGCTTTCTTT.

The chain uses TRBV7-9 and TRBJ2-5; no definite D call. V was cut by 2 bases and J by 4 bases, with 8 bases left in between. CDR1 and CDR2 from the germline V gene are SEHNR and FQNEAQ (reference sequence). This CDR3 spans 13 amino acids. CDR3 residues: CASSLLWSETQYF. DNA for the CDR3: TGTGCCAGCAGCTTACTTTGGTCAGAGACCCAGTACTTC.

For the CDR3, the DNA is TGTGCCAGCAGTGGCGGGGCTAATGAAAAACTGTTTTTT. This translates into CASSGGANEKLFF. The chain couples TRBV2 to TRBJ1-4; D gene unclear. CDR1 SNHLY and CDR2 FYNNEI come from the germline V gene. V lost 4 bases and J lost 3, with 6 bases in between. This CDR3 comprises 13 residues.

The CDR3 sequence: CASSPTEANYGYTF. For the CDR3, the DNA is TGTGCCAGCAGCCCGACAGAAGCTAACTATGGCTACACCTTC. This chain uses TRBV6-5 with TRBJ1-2; a weak D match, TRBD1 (5 bases). CDR1 is MNHEY, CDR2 SVGAGI, per germline. This CDR3 is 14 amino acids long. Trimming cost V 6 bases and J 0 bases, with 11 bases left between them.

This clone was found once. The rearrangement joins TRBV7-2 to TRBJ1-2, with D possibly being TRBD1 (6 bases). The CDR3 loop spans 12 amino acids. Per germline, CDR1 SGHTA and CDR2 FQGNSA. The V end lost 6 bases, the J end lost 5 bases, and 10 bases lay between the germline ends. CDR3 region: CASRGAGYGYTF. DNA for the CDR3: TGTGCCAGCAGGGGGGCAGGGTATGGCTACACCTTC.

V usage is TRBV7-9 and J usage is TRBJ1-5; D remains unclear. The CDR3 is 12 amino acids. V lost 2 bases and J lost 9, with 8 bases in between. Germline CDR1 and CDR2: SEHNR and FQNEAQ (reference sequence). The CDR3 here is CASSLTSRPQHF. In DNA, the CDR3 is TGTGCCAGCAGCTTAACGAGTCGGCCCCAGCATTTT.

This clone was recorded a few times. V is TRBV10-2 and J is TRBJ2-7; D unclear. Germline V CDR1 and CDR2: WSHSY, SAAADI. The CDR3 sequence is 11 residues long. The V and J ends lost 0 bases and 5 bases respectively, with 2 bases between them. The CDR3 here is CASSESHEQYF. CDR3 DNA: TGCGCCAGCAGTGAGTCTCACGAGCAGTACTTC.

CDR3 DNA sequence: TGTGCCAGTAGTATAGAGGGACACACCTTCACTAACTATGGCTACACCTTC. This sequence encodes CASSIEGHTFTNYGYTF. This chain joins TRBV19 and TRBJ1-2, with a tentative D call TRBD1 (6 bases). The V end lost 0 bases, the J end lost 0 bases, and 14 bases lay between the germline ends. The CDR3 runs to 17 residues. The germline gives CDR1 LNHDA, CDR2 SQIVND (reference sequence).

The gene calls are TRBV7-2 and TRBJ2-5; TRBD2 agrees at 7 bases. V lost 2 bases, J lost 0 bases, and 12 bases stayed unmatched. This CDR3 region has 18 residues. Germline V gives CDR1 SGHTA, CDR2 FQGNSA. CDR3 protein: CASSLTPSGVLNQETQYF. CDR3 bases: TGTGCCAGCAGCTTAACCCCAAGCGGGGTCCTTAACCAAGAGACCCAGTACTTC.

V and J are TRBV4-1 and TRBJ2-6, with 7 bases aligning to TRBD1. The CDR3 totals 16 residues. Germline CDR1 reads MGHRA; CDR2 reads YSYEKL. The trim removed 5 bases at V and 0 bases at J, leaving 4 bases unmatched. CDR3 nucleotides: TGCGCCAGCAGCTGGGGACAGCCCTCTGGGGCCAACGTCCTGACTTTC. Protein: CASSWGQPSGANVLTF.